The sequence of this TCR beta chain was determined in a study of blood T cell repertoires in COVID-19. Using immunoSEQ multiplex PCR, the repertoire was profiled, and TCRdb retains in-frame clones only, with some absent. The sample lists 300,000 to 450,000 clones; around 87% were seen once. Individuals drawn from about 26 US areas were about 18 to 100 years old. Participant reports of clinical history set cohort assignment. Looked up from germline, CDR1 is WSHSY and CDR2 is SAAADI. Losses at the gene ends were 0 bases for V and 4 bases for J; bases not matched to a gene: 3. The CDR3 is made up of 15 amino acids.

The clonotype was recovered from a man aged 40-55 years in a cohort exposed to, infected with or recovered from COVID-19 (not recorded which). This rearrangement joins TRBV10-2 to TRBJ2-7, with 10 positions matching TRBD2. Sequenced material: PBMCs or T cells enriched from blood (not recorded which). The CDR3 spells CASSESASGRYEQYF. In DNA, the CDR3 is TGCGCCAGCAGTGAGTCGGCTAGCGGGAGATACGAGCAGTACTTC.